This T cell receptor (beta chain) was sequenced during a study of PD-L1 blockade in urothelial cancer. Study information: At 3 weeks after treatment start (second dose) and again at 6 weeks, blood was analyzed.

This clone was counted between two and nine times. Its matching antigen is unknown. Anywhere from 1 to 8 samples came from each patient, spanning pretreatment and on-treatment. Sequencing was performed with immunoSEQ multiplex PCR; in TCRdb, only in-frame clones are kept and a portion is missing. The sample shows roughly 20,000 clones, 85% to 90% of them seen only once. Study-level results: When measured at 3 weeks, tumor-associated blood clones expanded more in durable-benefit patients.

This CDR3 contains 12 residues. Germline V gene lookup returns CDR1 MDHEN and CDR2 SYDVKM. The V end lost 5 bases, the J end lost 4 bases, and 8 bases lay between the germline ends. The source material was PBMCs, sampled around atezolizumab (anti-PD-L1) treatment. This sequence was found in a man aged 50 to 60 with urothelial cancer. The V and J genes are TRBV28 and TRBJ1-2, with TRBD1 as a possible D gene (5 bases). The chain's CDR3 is CASSQQAYGYTF. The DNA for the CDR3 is TGTGCCAGCAGTCAACAGGCCTATGGCTACACCTTC.